This passage covers 10 T cell receptor beta chains from one sample sequenced in a study of T cells expressing NK-cell markers. For each CDR3 protein, TCRdb gives one entry from its re-call of the 5' RACE reads, without DNA. The sample data list a few hundred thousand distinct CDR3 sequences. Specimen: blood T cells: a sorted CD56 or NKG2C T cell subset, CD4+ or CD8+ T cells, or bulk PBMC T cells (not recorded which). The receptors come from a young man in good health.

The rearrangement joins TRBV5-6 to TRBJ1-1; TCRdb outputs TRBD1, but without DNA this stays unchecked. The CDR3 runs 15 residues. CDR1 is SGHDT and CDR2 is YYEEEE in the germline V gene. CDR3 in amino acids: CASSPTGRTNTEAFF.

The chain combines TRBV12-3 or TRBV12-4 with TRBJ1-5; lacking DNA, the TRBD1 call made by TCRdb goes unchecked. The CDR3 has 15 amino acids. The CDR3 is CASSLKGGSNQPQHF.

The V call is TRBV7-9, the J call TRBJ2-5. This CDR3 is 11 amino acids long. Germline V gene lookup returns CDR1 SEHNR and CDR2 FQNEAQ (reference sequence). CDR3 loop: CASSFAGTQYF.

The chain has TRBV6-1 and TRBJ2-1; TCRdb returns TRBD1, unconfirmable since there is no DNA. The CDR3 spans 13 residues. CDR1 and CDR2 (germline): MNHNS, SASEGT. The CDR3 loop reads CASTMARSHEQFF.

This chain uses TRBV12-3 or TRBV12-4 with TRBJ2-2. The CDR3 is made up of 13 amino acids. The CDR3 sequence is CASTLYQPGELFF.

The J gene is TRBJ1-4, the V gene TRBV12-3 or TRBV12-4. The CDR3 runs to 14 residues. Here the CDR3 reads CASRRRWGNEKLFF.

The rearrangement links TRBV12-3 or TRBV12-4 to TRBJ2-3; TCRdb designates TRBD2, a call that cannot be tested without DNA. CDR3 length equals 14 residues. CDR3 in amino acids: CASSPGSPLGTQYF.

V gene TRBV2 combines with J gene TRBJ1-1. Germline V CDR1 and CDR2: SNHLY, FYNNEI. This CDR3 contains 14 residues. CDR3 in amino acids: CASTWMVPNTEAFF.

V and J are TRBV18 and TRBJ2-1; the D gene TCRdb calls, TRBD2, cannot be checked with no DNA. There are 15 residues in the CDR3. Germline V CDR1 and CDR2: KGHSH, LQKENI. The CDR3 loop is CASSPGTRINNEQFF.

The rearrangement links TRBV20-1 to TRBJ2-6; TCRdb's D call of TRBD1 is untestable without DNA. There are 16 residues in the CDR3. Per germline, CDR1 DFQATT and CDR2 SNEGSKA (reference sequence). The CDR3 loop reads CSARDRIFSGANVLTF.